Below are 14 T cell receptor beta chains sequenced from a single sample in a study of beta chain features in type 1 diabetes. Isolated RNA was reverse transcribed in full, so expressed TCRB transcripts were sequenced. The data were produced by immunoSEQ multiplex PCR, yet TCRdb's version contains in-frame clones alone and is incomplete. The sample shows some 270,000 clones, 13% to 15% of them seen only once. Sequencing used naive CD4+ T cells from blood. These receptors were taken from a woman aged 40 to 50 in good health.

This clone was counted only a few times. V usage is TRBV21-1 and J usage is TRBJ1-4; the D segment call TRBD1 is taken from the table without a DNA check. TRBV21-1 is assigned pseudogene status. This CDR3 has 16 amino acids. This CDR3 is CASSKNHRDRGEKLFF. In nucleotides, the CDR3 is TGTGCCAGCAGCAAAAACCACCGGGACAGGGGGGAAAAACTGTTTTTT.

A remark on this clone: Within the sample, other DNA sequences also encode this same CDR3. The genes are TRBV7-2 and TRBJ1-1, with D maybe TRBD1 (5 bases). The CDR3 spans 12 residues. Trimming stripped 5 bases from V and 6 bases from J, with 10 bases between. Germline assignment: CDR1 SGHTA and CDR2 FQGNSA. CDR3: CASSLRVAEAFF. The CDR3 DNA reads TGTGCCAGCAGCCTCAGGGTGGCTGAAGCTTTCTTT.

In this sample, this clone turned up a few times. V gene TRBV11-3 combines with J gene TRBJ2-5; 7 nucleotides match TRBD2. V lost 5 bases, J lost 5 bases, and 11 bases stayed unmatched. The CDR3 is 15 amino acids. Germline V gives CDR1 SGHNT, CDR2 YENEEA. The DNA for the CDR3 is TGTGCCAGCAGCCGGGGAGGGGCCAGTGCTGAGACCCAGTACTTC. It codes for CASSRGGASAETQYF. Complete variable domain (other parts from reference TRBV11-3 and TRBJ2-5): EAGVVQSPRYKIIEKKQPVAFWCNPISGHNTLYWYLQNLGQGPELLIRYENEEAVDDSQLPKDRFSAERLKGVDSTLKIQPAELGDSAVYLCASSRGGASAETQYFGPGTRLLVL.

This clone was picked up a small number of times. This chain connects TRBV9 to TRBJ1-2; 8 bases line up with TRBD1. V lost 4 bases and J lost 4; bases outside the gene matches: 12. The length of the CDR3 is 16 residues. From germline, CDR1 is SGDLS and CDR2 YYNGEE. The DNA of the CDR3 is TGTGCCAGCAGCCCGGTAGGACAGGGTACGCTCTATGGCTACACCTTC. As protein: CASSPVGQGTLYGYTF.

As to this clone: Other DNA variants within this sample encode the same CDR3. The CDR3 is CAISGRGGETQYF. CDR3 in DNA: TGTGCCATCAGCGGACGGGGGGGAGAGACCCAGTACTTC. The V and J genes are TRBV10-3 and TRBJ2-5; 8 bases line up with TRBD2. Germline loops: CDR1 ENHRY, CDR2 SYGVKD. V dropped 6 bases and J dropped 4; count of bases not matched to a gene: 4. The CDR3 totals 13 residues.

This clone was recorded a few times. The chain recombines TRBV28 with TRBJ1-4; 9 bases map to TRBD1. This CDR3 is 14 amino acids long. Losses at the gene ends were 5 bases for V and 5 bases for J; bases not matched to a gene: 3. The V gene's germline CDR1 is MDHEN and CDR2 SYDVKM. The CDR3 loop reads CASSGQGRNEKLFF. The DNA for the CDR3 is TGTGCCAGCAGTGGACAGGGGCGGAATGAAAAACTGTTTTTT.

This clone was found a few times. The chain employs TRBV25-1 and TRBJ1-6; D unresolved. Germline CDR1 reads MGHDK; CDR2 reads SYGVNS. The V end was cut by 2 bases, the J end by 7 bases, with 18 bases between. The CDR3 extends over 17 amino acids. For the CDR3, the DNA is TGTGCCAGCAGTGAAGGCCGGGATTCCCTCCCAAATTCACCCCTCCACTTT. Translated, it gives CASSEGRDSLPNSPLHF.

J is TRBJ2-3 and V is TRBV6-6; no clear D. Deletions cut 5 bases from V and 2 bases from J, with 5 bases between. The germline gives CDR1 MNHNY, CDR2 SVGAGI (reference sequence). CDR3 length equals 12 residues. This CDR3 is CASSTPTDTQYF. The CDR3 DNA sequence: TGTGCCAGCAGTACACCCACAGATACGCAGTATTTT.

This clone has only a few counts. The chain couples TRBV21-1 to TRBJ2-3; TRBD2, as called in the table, went unchecked against the DNA. TRBV21-1 is flagged as a pseudogene. There are 14 residues in the CDR3. The CDR3 region has the DNA TGTGCCAGCAGCCTCGGGGGGGTCACAGATACGCAGTATTTT. It specifies CASSLGGVTDTQYF.

V is TRBV11-3 and J is TRBJ2-7; possibly TRBD1 for D (5 bases). Trimming cost V 1 base and J 2 bases, with 9 bases left between them. Germline CDR1 reads SGHNT; CDR2 reads YENEEA. The CDR3 has 14 residues. The CDR3 reads CASSLAAGTYEQYF. DNA for the CDR3: TGTGCCAGCAGCTTAGCGGCAGGGACCTACGAGCAGTACTTC. Supplemented by reference TRBV11-3 and TRBJ2-7, the full variable domain reads EAGVVQSPRYKIIEKKQPVAFWCNPISGHNTLYWYLQNLGQGPELLIRYENEEAVDDSQLPKDRFSAERLKGVDSTLKIQPAELGDSAVYLCASSLAAGTYEQYFGPGTRLTVT.

The chain combines TRBV5-1 with TRBJ2-3; TRBD2 aligns across 10 bases. The CDR3 is 15 amino acids. V trimming: 1 base; J trimming: 4 bases; junction bases outside the gene matches: 3. Germline values: CDR1 SGHRS, CDR2 YFSETQ. The CDR3 nucleotides are TGCGCCAGCAGCTTGCGAGCGGGGGGGTCAGATACGCAGTATTTT. This codes for CASSLRAGGSDTQYF. The full variable domain, completed using reference TRBV5-1 and TRBJ2-3, is KAGVTQTPRYLIKTRGQQVTLSCSPISGHRSVSWYQQTPGQGLQFLFEYFSETQRNKGNFPGRFSGRQFSNSRSEMNVSTLELGDSALYLCASSLRAGGSDTQYFGPGTRLTVL.

This clone was observed a few times. The chain combines TRBV7-2 with TRBJ2-5; D is unresolved. V was shortened by 4 bases and J by 3 bases, with 3 bases between the two germline ends. Looked up from germline, CDR1 is SGHTA and CDR2 is FQGNSA. The CDR3 runs to 11 residues. The CDR3 nucleotides read TGTGCCAGCAGCTCCGAAGAGACCCAGTACTTC. This gives the protein CASSSEETQYF. The entire variable domain, with the rest obtained from reference TRBV7-2 and TRBJ2-5, is as follows: GAGVSQSPSNKVTEKGKDVELRCDPISGHTALYWYRQSLGQGLEFLIYFQGNSAPDKSGLPSDRFSAERTGGSVSTLTIQRTQQEDSAVYLCASSSEETQYFGPGTRLLVL.

The CDR3 is CASSEQGTIAYNEQFF. CDR3 in DNA: TGTGCCAGCAGTGAACAGGGGACGATCGCCTACAATGAGCAGTTCTTC. The chain combines TRBV25-1 with TRBJ2-1, with a tentative D call TRBD1 (6 bases). There are 16 residues in the CDR3. Germline-derived CDR1 and CDR2 are MGHDK and SYGVNS. Trimming took off 2 bases at V and 2 bases at J, with 13 bases between the two ends.

This clone was detected a few times. This CDR3 reads CASSELAGFIEQYF. Written as DNA, the CDR3 is TGTGCCAGCAGTGAACTAGCGGGGTTCATCGAGCAGTACTTC. The rearrangement joins TRBV2 to TRBJ2-7, with 9 bases that match TRBD2. Germline V CDR1 and CDR2: SNHLY, FYNNEI. This CDR3 is built from 14 residues. Trimming cost V 2 bases and J 6 bases; bases outside gene matches: 5.